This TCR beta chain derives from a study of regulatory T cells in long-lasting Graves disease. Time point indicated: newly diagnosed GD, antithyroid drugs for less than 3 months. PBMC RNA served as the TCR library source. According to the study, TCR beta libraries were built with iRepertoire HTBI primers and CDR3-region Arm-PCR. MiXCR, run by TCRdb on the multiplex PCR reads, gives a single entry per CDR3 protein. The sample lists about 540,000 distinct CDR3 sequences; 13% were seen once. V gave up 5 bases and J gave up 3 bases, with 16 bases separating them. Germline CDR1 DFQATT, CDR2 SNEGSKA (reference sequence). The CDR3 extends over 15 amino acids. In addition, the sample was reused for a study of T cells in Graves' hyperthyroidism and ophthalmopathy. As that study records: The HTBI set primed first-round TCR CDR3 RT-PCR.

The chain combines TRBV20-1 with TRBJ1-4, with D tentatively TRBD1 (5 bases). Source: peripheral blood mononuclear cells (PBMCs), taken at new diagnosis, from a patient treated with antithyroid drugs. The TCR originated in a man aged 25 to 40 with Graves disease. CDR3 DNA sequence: TGCAGTGCTCGGAGCATTCCGGGGGCTAATGAAAAACTGTTTTTT. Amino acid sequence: CSARSIPGANEKLFF.